This section outlines one T cell receptor beta chain sequence together with its context. CDR1 and CDR2 (germline): SGDLS, YYNGEE. This CDR3 has 15 residues. V was pared by 4 bases and J by 4 bases, with 17 bases between. The data were produced by immunoSEQ multiplex PCR, yet TCRdb's version contains in-frame clones alone and is incomplete. Among approximately 53,000 clones, approximately 92% were seen once, and the ten largest hold about 25%. This entry belongs to a study of OX40 agonist ivuxolimab in advanced cancers. Turning to the study itself: Earlier treatment with anti-PD-1, anti-PD-L1 or anti-CTLA-4 was permitted, and approximately 38% had received some.

The study sampled blood at baseline, cycle 4 day 1, and cycle 7 day 1. The source was CD4+ or CD8+ T cells sorted from blood, collected in a trial of the OX40 agonist ivuxolimab. The chain has TRBV9 and TRBJ2-5; D is perhaps TRBD1 or TRBD2 (5 bases each). The receptor was isolated from an adult with an advanced solid tumor such as melanoma, head and neck, liver or kidney cancer. CDR3 nucleotide sequence: TGTGCCAGCAGCCCTAGGACGGGGCTGGGAGAGACCCAGTACTTC. This codes for CASSPRTGLGETQYF.